This T cell receptor beta chain was identified in a study of vaccination effects on CD4 cells after COVID-19. Study at large: It was two doses of either the BNT162b2 or mRNA-1273 vaccine that participants received. The two convalescent patients provided samples 16 days and one week before vaccination.

Of note for this clone: The antigen remains unidentified.

This CDR3 has 16 residues. Germline V gene sequence: CDR1 LNHDA, CDR2 SQIVND (reference sequence). With V trimmed by 4 bases and J by 6 bases, 13 bases remained unmatched. Pools of viral peptides were used by the ViraFEST assay to expand antigen-specific CD4+ T cells ahead of sequencing. After less than 11 days in culture, the CD4+ T cells were isolated. By PCR, the person was confirmed to have had SARS-CoV-2 infection between March and December 2020. Wells each received 2.2 million or so PBMC, cultured with approximately 10 IU/ml IL-2 and 10 ug/ml peptides. IL-2 medium supplanted half the medium on days 3 and 7. TCRdb keeps only in-frame clones here, not all; method: immunoSEQ multiplex PCR. The data show tens of thousands of clones, 70% to 80% seen once.

This receptor was obtained from a human donor who had a prior SARS-CoV-2 infection. The chain combines TRBV19 with TRBJ2-7, with 9 bases lining up with TRBD1. Sequenced material: CD4+ T cells from PBMCs cultured with HCoV-NL63 spike peptides, taken before COVID-19 vaccination. The CDR3: CASSKEMGQGNGEQYF. In DNA, the CDR3 is TGTGCCAGTAGTAAAGAGATGGGACAGGGCAACGGCGAGCAGTACTTC.